The clone carrying this T cell receptor (beta chain) has a handful of counts. Antigen unknown. This entry belongs to a study of T cell repertoires in cytomegalovirus infection. Study context: Evidence of both CMV infection and a matching HLA type came from public TCR beta signatures. Study results and limitations: HLA-C-restricted CMV clonotypes gave the most frequent clonotype in two of eight donors. There were carriers of CMV plus the relevant HLA, and cumulative public TCR beta family frequency identified them.

The germline V gene encodes CDR1 SGHTA and CDR2 FQGNSA. The CDR3 consists of 13 residues. The V gene end was trimmed by 6 bases and the J gene end by 4 bases; junction bases not matched to a gene: 4. TCRdb reanalysed the reads using MiXCR and keeps one entry per CDR3 protein. The sample holds 150,000 to 200,000 distinct CDR3 sequences, roughly 30% seen once. The TCR originated in a human donor in good health (CMV status not recorded). Some clones in this sample may be carry-over from other donors' samples. The chain joins TRBV7-2 to TRBJ2-3; 7 bases align to TRBD1. Specimen: PBMCs. The chain's CDR3 is CASSPQGADTQYF. Here the CDR3 DNA reads TGTGCCAGCAGTCCTCAGGGGGCAGATACGCAGTATTTT.